This T cell receptor (beta chain) comes out of a study of cytomegalovirus exposure and HLA in healthy donors. V lost 8 bases to trimming and J lost 3 bases; unmatched junction nucleotides: 7. Germline V lookup: CDR1 MDHEN, CDR2 SYDVKM. This CDR3 has 14 residues. In the PCR, 60 Vbeta and 13 Jbeta primers were used. Assay used: immunoSEQ multiplex PCR; TCRdb lists only in-frame clones, some missing. Here the sample spans some 190,000 clones, 75% to 90% being singletons. The chain carries TRBV28 and TRBJ1-2; 9 positions match TRBD1. The sequence derives from a boy aged 2 to 10 in good health and CMV-seronegative. The specimen was PBMCs. The CDR3 nucleotides read TGTGCCAGCGGGAACAGGGGGCTCTACTATGGCTACACCTTC. Translating it yields CASGNRGLYYGYTF.